The 11 T cell receptor beta chains given below trace back to one sample, sequenced in a study of cytomegalovirus exposure and HLA in healthy donors. Primers: 60 Vbeta forward and 13 Jbeta reverse. Sequenced by immunoSEQ multiplex PCR; TCRdb stores in-frame clones only, minus some. This sample contains some 140,000 clones. Sample: PBMCs. Receptors were obtained from an older woman in good health and CMV-seronegative.

The chain employs TRBV9 and TRBJ1-3; 8 bases agree with TRBD1. This CDR3 region has 16 residues. With 0 bases clipped from V and 4 bases from J, the junction kept 6 bases outside the gene matches. From germline, CDR1 is SGDLS and CDR2 YYNGEE. CDR3 DNA sequence: TGTGCCAGCAGCGTAGCTACAGGGGGGGCCGGAAACACCATATATTTT. Translation: CASSVATGGAGNTIYF.

V is TRBV6-1 and J is TRBJ1-1; D might be TRBD1 (5 bases). The CDR3 totals 12 residues. The germline V gene has CDR1 MNHNS and CDR2 SASEGT. V was shortened by 5 bases and J by 10 bases, with 14 bases between the two germline ends. CDR3 region: CASSFSPQGAFF. In DNA form, the CDR3 reads TGTGCCAGCAGTTTCAGTCCCCAGGGAGCTTTCTTT.

The chain has TRBV7-6 and TRBJ2-7; 7 nucleotides line up with TRBD1. V lost 5 bases to trimming and J lost 0 bases; unmatched junction nucleotides: 13. Germline values: CDR1 SGHVS, CDR2 FNYEAQ. This CDR3 has 17 residues. CDR3 sequence reads: CASSRKASGTVSYEQYF. In DNA form, the CDR3 reads TGTGCCAGCAGCAGAAAAGCCTCCGGGACAGTCTCCTACGAGCAGTACTTC.

This chain uses TRBV9 with TRBJ1-2; 9 bases agree with TRBD1. The CDR3 extends over 15 amino acids. Unmatched junction bases numbered 6, after V lost 3 bases and J lost 3 bases. CDR1 and CDR2 (germline): SGDLS, YYNGEE. CDR3 loop: CASSAKGDRDYGYTF. DNA for the CDR3: TGTGCCAGCAGCGCCAAGGGGGACAGGGACTATGGCTACACCTTC.

The chain joins TRBV5-1 to TRBJ2-5; 12 nucleotides line up with TRBD1. Germline V gene sequence: CDR1 SGHRS, CDR2 YFSETQ. The J segment lost 11 bases and the V segment lost 9 bases, leaving 17 bases of the junction unmatched. The CDR3 is 15 residues long. The chain's CDR3 is CATKLGGTGGREQYF. The CDR3, as DNA: TGCGCCACCAAGCTTGGAGGGACAGGGGGCCGGGAGCAGTACTTC.

The V gene is TRBV4-2, the J gene TRBJ2-1; TRBD1 might be the D (6 bases). Germline CDR1 is LGHNA and CDR2 is YNFKEQ. The CDR3 is 18 residues long. V dropped 1 base and J dropped 6 bases, with 22 bases sitting between them. This CDR3 reads CASSQAPRGALASNEQFF. CDR3 nucleotide sequence: TGTGCCAGCAGCCAAGCCCCCAGGGGAGCTCTAGCCTCCAATGAGCAGTTCTTC.

Regarding this clone: Compared with germline, one end of the junction differs, possibly owing to a read error. Other DNA sequences in the sample encode the same CDR3. CDR3 loop: CASSLRTGSNDKLFF. The DNA of the CDR3 is TGCGCCAGCAGCTTACGGACAGGTTCTAATGATAAACTGTTTTTT. V gene TRBV5-1 combines with J gene TRBJ1-4, with 7 bases fitting TRBD1. Germline lookup yields CDR1 SGHRS and CDR2 YFSETQ. CDR3 length: 15 amino acids.

The chain carries TRBV9 and TRBJ1-3, with D possibly TRBD1 on 5 matching bases. Germline-derived CDR1 and CDR2 are SGDLS and YYNGEE. V was clipped by 1 base and J by 0 bases, with 17 bases between them. This CDR3 contains 18 residues. CDR3 protein: CASSVSVFDSRSGNTIYF. In DNA form, the CDR3 reads TGTGCCAGCAGCGTATCGGTTTTCGACAGCCGCTCTGGAAACACCATATATTTT.

The chain uses TRBV4-1 and TRBJ2-1; 12 bases agree with TRBD2. The trim removed 3 bases at V and 1 base at J, leaving 1 base unmatched. The CDR3 totals 16 residues. Germline-derived CDR1 and CDR2 are MGHRA and YSYEKL. The CDR3 nucleotides read TGCGCCAGCAGCCACGGACTAGCGGGATCCTACAATGAGCAGTTCTTC. This sequence encodes CASSHGLAGSYNEQFF.

The V and J genes are TRBV5-6 and TRBJ2-2; 9 bases are a match to TRBD2. V was clipped by 5 bases and J by 0 bases; unmatched bases: 2. Germline V gene sequence: CDR1 SGHDT, CDR2 YYEEEE. The CDR3 extends over 15 amino acids. In DNA form, the CDR3 reads TGTGCCAGCAGATCTAGCGGGACGAACACCGGGGAGCTGTTTTTT. Protein product: CASRSSGTNTGELFF.

This rearrangement joins TRBV21-1 to TRBJ2-1; the table assigns TRBD1, which was not confirmed against the DNA. TRBV21-1 is a known pseudogene. The CDR3 is made up of 12 amino acids. The CDR3, as DNA: TGTGCCAGCAGCAAGGGGGCTCTTGAGCAGTTCTTC. It specifies CASSKGALEQFF.